The clone carrying this TCR beta chain was counted many times. Its antigen remains unknown. This record comes from a study of blood T cells in healthy people across ages. Study-wide results and limits: Among T cells, TCR beta diversity per million cells dropped roughly linearly as age rose.

With a J-beta primer mix and a sample-barcoded 5' primer, a second PCR ran 7 to 11 cycles. MiXCR was run by TCRdb on the 5' RACE reads, yielding one entry per CDR3 protein. Here the sample spans fewer than 700,000 distinct CDR3 sequences, roughly 43% being singletons. CDR1 SGHTA and CDR2 FQGNSA come from the germline V gene. This CDR3 spans 14 amino acids. The junction had 5 bases not matched to a gene; V was cut back by 3 bases and J by 6 bases. The rearrangement uses TRBV7-2 and TRBJ2-3; 8 bases map to TRBD2. The source of this sequence is a man at least 80 years old in good health. Material for sequencing was blood. DNA for the CDR3: TGTGCCAGCAGCTTTAGTAGCGGGACCGATACGCAGTATTTT. The encoded protein is CASSFSSGTDTQYF.